This T cell receptor beta chain was identified in a study of cytomegalovirus exposure and HLA in healthy donors. The germline CDR1 and CDR2 sequences are MDHEN and SYDVKM. V lost 4 bases and J lost 2, with 9 bases in between. The CDR3 covers 13 residues. Points from the study as a whole: About 87% or about 30% of the time was how often most TCR beta V segments were productive, according to an earlier analysis. The records held CMV serostatus as the only immune exposure information. Later, an analysis found that common viral pathogens appeared to be linked with several of the most significant clusters.

Turning to this clone: No antigen is known for it.

Primers included in the PCR were 60 Vbeta and 13 Jbeta primers. The assay was immunoSEQ multiplex PCR, and TCRdb's table has in-frame clones only and misses some. The table lists over 85,000 clones, 76% of them singletons. Sequencing input: PBMCs. The sequence was obtained from a man under 40 in good health and CMV-seropositive. This chain connects TRBV28 to TRBJ2-7; D is perhaps TRBD2 (5 bases). This CDR3 reads CASSSRGTYEQYF. CDR3 bases: TGTGCCAGCAGTTCTCGGGGTACCTACGAGCAGTACTTC.